The next 10 T cell receptor beta chains were all read from a single sample in a study of control samples from healthy donors and cancer patients. The table came from immunoSEQ multiplex PCR; TCRdb's copy has only in-frame clones and leaves some out. The table has about 220,000 clones, about 94% seen once; the top ten hold roughly 1.6%. Sequencing was performed on blood. The receptor source for this set is a middle-aged man in good health.

This clone was seen just once. J is TRBJ2-2 and V is TRBV18; 8 nucleotides line up with TRBD1. The CDR3 extends over 16 amino acids. Germline CDR1 is KGHSH and CDR2 is LQKENI. Losses at the gene ends were 0 bases for V and 4 bases for J; bases not matched to a gene: 4. The chain's CDR3 is CASSPPGTGITGELFF. The DNA for the CDR3 is TGTGCCAGCTCACCACCGGGGACAGGCATCACCGGGGAGCTGTTTTTT.

The V and J genes are TRBV27 and TRBJ1-1; tentatively, D is TRBD1 (6 bases). Trimming took off 7 bases at V and 4 bases at J, with 25 bases between the two ends. Germline lookup yields CDR1 MNHEY and CDR2 SMNVEV (reference sequence). The CDR3 has 17 residues. CDR3 nucleotides: TGTGCCAGCAAACCTAACGGGGCAAACAGGGCCCTCACTGAAGCTTTCTTT. Translating gives CASKPNGANRALTEAFF.

This chain uses TRBV3-1 (or the pseudogene TRBV3-2) with TRBJ1-6; 7 nucleotides agree with TRBD1. This CDR3 region has 21 residues. Germline CDR1 and CDR2: LGHDT and YNNKEL (reference sequence). The V gene end was trimmed by 4 bases and the J gene end by 2 bases; junction bases not matched to a gene: 20. This CDR3 is CASSPARRRQGLSTYNSPLHF. The CDR3 nucleotides are TGTGCCAGCAGCCCCGCCCGAAGGAGACAGGGTTTAAGCACCTATAATTCACCCCTCCACTTT.

This clone has a handful of counts. The V gene is TRBV5-1, the J gene TRBJ2-3; D remains ambiguous. V was pared by 3 bases and J by 1 base, with 6 bases between. The CDR3 is made up of 13 amino acids. Germline CDR1 SGHRS, CDR2 YFSETQ. The CDR3 DNA follows: TGCGCCAGCAGCTATCCGGGCACAGATACGCAGTATTTT. Translating gives CASSYPGTDTQYF.

The chain links TRBV29-1 to TRBJ1-1; D uncertain. Germline assignment: CDR1 SQVTM and CDR2 ANQGSEA. Trimming cost V 2 bases and J 1 base, with 5 bases left between them. This CDR3 has 12 residues. As DNA, the CDR3 is TGCAGCGTTGAAAGTCAGAACACTGAAGCTTTCTTT. It encodes CSVESQNTEAFF.

J is TRBJ1-1 and V is TRBV3-1 (or the pseudogene TRBV3-2); D gene unclear. Deletions cut 1 base from V and 11 bases from J, with 17 bases between. Per the germline V gene, CDR1 is LGHDT and CDR2 is YNNKEL (reference sequence). There are 14 residues in the CDR3. CDR3 bases: TGTGCCAGCAGCCAAGGGGGTGGGAACCAGGCGGCTTTCTTT. This codes for CASSQGGGNQAAFF.

The chain couples TRBV3-1 (or the pseudogene TRBV3-2) to TRBJ1-2; D uncertain. CDR1 is LGHDT, CDR2 YNNKEL, per germline (reference sequence). V was shortened by 4 bases and J by 8 bases, with 17 bases between the two germline ends. The CDR3 sequence is 14 residues long. The CDR3 here is CASSLRTLTNGYTF. CDR3 in DNA: TGTGCCAGCAGCCTCAGGACCCTGACTAACGGCTACACCTTC.

This sequence joins TRBV9 and TRBJ2-1; 7 bases line up with TRBD1. J gave up 0 bases and V 0 bases, and 3 bases lay outside the gene matches. The CDR3 totals 16 residues. Germline CDR1 is SGDLS and CDR2 is YYNGEE. For the CDR3, the DNA is TGTGCCAGCAGCGTAGCTGGGGACAGCTCCTACAATGAGCAGTTCTTC. Its translation: CASSVAGDSSYNEQFF.

The rearrangement links TRBV10-2 to TRBJ1-2, with 8 bases identical to TRBD1. The CDR3 covers 13 residues. The junction had 1 base not matched to a gene; V was cut back by 4 bases and J by 3 bases. CDR1 WSHSY and CDR2 SAAADI come from the germline V gene. The CDR3 is CASSATGDYGYTF. As DNA, the CDR3 is TGCGCCAGCAGTGCGACAGGGGACTATGGCTACACCTTC.

This rearrangement joins TRBV18 to TRBJ1-5, with D possibly TRBD1 on 6 matching bases. V lost 3 bases and J lost 3, with 9 bases in between. The germline V gene has CDR1 KGHSH and CDR2 LQKENI. This CDR3 has 14 amino acids. The CDR3 DNA reads TGTGCCAGCTCACCGAGACAGGCCAATCAGCCCCAGCATTTT. Translated, it gives CASSPRQANQPQHF.